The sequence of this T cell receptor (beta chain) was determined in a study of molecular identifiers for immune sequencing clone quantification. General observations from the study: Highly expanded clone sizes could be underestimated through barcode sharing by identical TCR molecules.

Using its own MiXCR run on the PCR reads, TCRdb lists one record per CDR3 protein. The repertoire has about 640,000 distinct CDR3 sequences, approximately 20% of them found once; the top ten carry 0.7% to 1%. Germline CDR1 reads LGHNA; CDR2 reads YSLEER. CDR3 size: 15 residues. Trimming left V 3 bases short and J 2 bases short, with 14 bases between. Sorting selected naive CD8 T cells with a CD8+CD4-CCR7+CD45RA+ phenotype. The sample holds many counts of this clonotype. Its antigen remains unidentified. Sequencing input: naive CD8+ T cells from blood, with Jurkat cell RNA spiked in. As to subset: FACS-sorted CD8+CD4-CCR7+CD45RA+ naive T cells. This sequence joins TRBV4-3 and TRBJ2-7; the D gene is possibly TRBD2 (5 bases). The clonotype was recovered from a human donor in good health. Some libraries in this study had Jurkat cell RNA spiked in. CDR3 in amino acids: CASSQTMWGAYEQYF. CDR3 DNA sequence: TGCGCCAGCAGCCAGACCATGTGGGGAGCCTACGAGCAGTACTTC.